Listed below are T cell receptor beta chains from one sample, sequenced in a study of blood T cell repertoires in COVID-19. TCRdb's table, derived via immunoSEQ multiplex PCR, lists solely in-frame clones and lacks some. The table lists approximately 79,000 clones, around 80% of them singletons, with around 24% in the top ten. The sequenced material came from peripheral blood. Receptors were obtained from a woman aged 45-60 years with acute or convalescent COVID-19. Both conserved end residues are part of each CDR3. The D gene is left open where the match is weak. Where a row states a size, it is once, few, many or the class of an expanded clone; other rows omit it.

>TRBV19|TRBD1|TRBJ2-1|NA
CASSKGRDRSHNEQFF
TGTGCCAGTAGTAAGGGCCGGGACAGGTCACACAATGAGCAGTTCTTC
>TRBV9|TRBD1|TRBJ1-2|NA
CASSVGDRERYTF
TGTGCCAGCAGCGTAGGGGACAGGGAAAGGTATACCTTC
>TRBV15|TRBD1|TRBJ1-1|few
CATSRAGTGVTFSEAFF
TGTGCCACCAGCAGAGCGGGGACAGGGGTCACGTTCTCTGAAGCTTTCTTT
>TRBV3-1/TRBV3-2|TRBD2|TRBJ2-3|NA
CASSQIAGRVTDTQYF
TGTGCCAGCAGCCAGATAGCGGGGAGGGTGACGGATACGCAGTATTTT
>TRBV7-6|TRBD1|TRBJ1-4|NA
CASSLSTGGSNEKLFF
TGTGCCAGCAGCCTCTCGACAGGGGGATCTAATGAAAAACTGTTTTTT
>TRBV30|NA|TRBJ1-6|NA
CAWSVWAGKGWDNSPLHF
TGTGCCTGGAGTGTATGGGCAGGGAAAGGCTGGGATAATTCACCCCTCCACTTT
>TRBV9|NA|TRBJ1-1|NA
CASSAQGEAFF
TGTGCCAGCAGCGCACAGGGAGAAGCTTTCTTT
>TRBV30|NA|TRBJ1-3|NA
CAWVQGNTIYF
TGTGCCTGGGTACAAGGAAACACCATATATTTT
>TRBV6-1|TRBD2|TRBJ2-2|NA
CASSEVASGRSGELFF
TGTGCCAGCAGTGAAGTGGCTAGCGGGAGGTCCGGGGAGCTGTTTTTT
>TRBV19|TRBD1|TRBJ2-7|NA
CASRPGTGIYEQYF
TGTGCCAGTAGGCCCGGGACAGGGATCTACGAGCAGTACTTC
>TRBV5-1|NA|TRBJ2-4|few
CASSFLGGSNIQYF
TGCGCCAGCAGCTTCCTAGGAGGCAGTAACATTCAGTACTTC
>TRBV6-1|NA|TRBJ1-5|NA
CASSEKVRGNQPQHF
TGTGCCAGCAGTGAAAAGGTGAGGGGCAATCAGCCCCAGCATTTT
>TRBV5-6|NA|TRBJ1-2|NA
CASSDSLYGYTF
TGTGCCAGCAGTGACAGCCTCTATGGCTACACCTTC
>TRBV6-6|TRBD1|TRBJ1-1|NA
CASRLGQGVGLAFF
TGTGCCAGCAGACTTGGACAGGGTGTAGGCCTTGCTTTCTTT
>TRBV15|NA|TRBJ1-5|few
CATSTVWTGSNQPQHF
TGTGCCACCAGCACAGTTTGGACGGGAAGCAATCAGCCCCAGCATTTT
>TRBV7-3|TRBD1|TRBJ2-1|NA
CASSLGTGNGEQFF
TGTGCCAGCAGCTTAGGGACAGGGAATGGTGAGCAGTTCTTC
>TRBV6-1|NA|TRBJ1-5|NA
CASSEGRGPNQPQHF
TGTGCCAGCAGTGAGGGCAGGGGCCCCAATCAGCCCCAGCATTTT
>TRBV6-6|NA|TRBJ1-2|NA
CASSYGGNNYGYTF
TGTGCCAGCAGTTACGGAGGGAATAACTATGGCTACACCTTC
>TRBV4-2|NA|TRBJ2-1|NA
CASSQNVLATPYNNEQFF
TGTGCCAGCAGCCAAAACGTTCTAGCGACCCCCTACAACAATGAGCAGTTCTTC
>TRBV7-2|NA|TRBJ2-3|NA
CASSLDGVSDTQYF
TGTGCCAGCAGCTTGGACGGGGTGTCAGATACGCAGTATTTT
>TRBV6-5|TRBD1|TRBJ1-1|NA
CASLLTGGNTEAFF
TGTGCCAGCCTTCTGACAGGGGGGAACACTGAAGCTTTCTTT
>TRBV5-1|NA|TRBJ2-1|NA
CASRRSPPAGEQFF
TGCGCCAGCCGCCGGAGCCCACCCGCTGGAGAGCAGTTCTTC
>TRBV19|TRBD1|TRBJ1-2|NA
CASSSSAGTGHGYTF
TGTGCCAGTAGTTCTTCCGCCGGGACAGGGCATGGCTACACCTTC
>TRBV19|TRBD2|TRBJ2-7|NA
CASSRGGRLDEQYF
TGTGCCAGTAGTAGGGGCGGGAGGCTCGACGAGCAGTACTTC
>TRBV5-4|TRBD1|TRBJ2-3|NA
CASSLASTGVLTDTQYF
TGTGCCAGCAGCTTGGCCTCGACAGGGGTGCTCACAGATACGCAGTATTTT